This TCR beta chain was recorded in a study of T cell responses to AZD1222 COVID-19 vaccine. Germline loops: CDR1 MGHRA, CDR2 YSYEKL. V lost 3 bases and J lost 0, with 9 bases in between. The CDR3 runs to 16 residues. Profiled with immunoSEQ multiplex PCR; TCRdb holds only in-frame clones, not every one. Of around 160,000 clones in the sample, around four fifths were seen once. The sequences come from peripheral blood, collected on day 0 of MenACWY control vaccination. V is TRBV4-1 and J is TRBJ1-6; D possibly corresponds to TRBD1 (6 bases). This sequence originates from an adult in good health. This CDR3 reads CASSQGQSSYNSPLHF. The CDR3 nucleotides read TGCGCCAGCAGCCAGGGACAAAGCTCCTATAATTCACCCCTCCACTTT.